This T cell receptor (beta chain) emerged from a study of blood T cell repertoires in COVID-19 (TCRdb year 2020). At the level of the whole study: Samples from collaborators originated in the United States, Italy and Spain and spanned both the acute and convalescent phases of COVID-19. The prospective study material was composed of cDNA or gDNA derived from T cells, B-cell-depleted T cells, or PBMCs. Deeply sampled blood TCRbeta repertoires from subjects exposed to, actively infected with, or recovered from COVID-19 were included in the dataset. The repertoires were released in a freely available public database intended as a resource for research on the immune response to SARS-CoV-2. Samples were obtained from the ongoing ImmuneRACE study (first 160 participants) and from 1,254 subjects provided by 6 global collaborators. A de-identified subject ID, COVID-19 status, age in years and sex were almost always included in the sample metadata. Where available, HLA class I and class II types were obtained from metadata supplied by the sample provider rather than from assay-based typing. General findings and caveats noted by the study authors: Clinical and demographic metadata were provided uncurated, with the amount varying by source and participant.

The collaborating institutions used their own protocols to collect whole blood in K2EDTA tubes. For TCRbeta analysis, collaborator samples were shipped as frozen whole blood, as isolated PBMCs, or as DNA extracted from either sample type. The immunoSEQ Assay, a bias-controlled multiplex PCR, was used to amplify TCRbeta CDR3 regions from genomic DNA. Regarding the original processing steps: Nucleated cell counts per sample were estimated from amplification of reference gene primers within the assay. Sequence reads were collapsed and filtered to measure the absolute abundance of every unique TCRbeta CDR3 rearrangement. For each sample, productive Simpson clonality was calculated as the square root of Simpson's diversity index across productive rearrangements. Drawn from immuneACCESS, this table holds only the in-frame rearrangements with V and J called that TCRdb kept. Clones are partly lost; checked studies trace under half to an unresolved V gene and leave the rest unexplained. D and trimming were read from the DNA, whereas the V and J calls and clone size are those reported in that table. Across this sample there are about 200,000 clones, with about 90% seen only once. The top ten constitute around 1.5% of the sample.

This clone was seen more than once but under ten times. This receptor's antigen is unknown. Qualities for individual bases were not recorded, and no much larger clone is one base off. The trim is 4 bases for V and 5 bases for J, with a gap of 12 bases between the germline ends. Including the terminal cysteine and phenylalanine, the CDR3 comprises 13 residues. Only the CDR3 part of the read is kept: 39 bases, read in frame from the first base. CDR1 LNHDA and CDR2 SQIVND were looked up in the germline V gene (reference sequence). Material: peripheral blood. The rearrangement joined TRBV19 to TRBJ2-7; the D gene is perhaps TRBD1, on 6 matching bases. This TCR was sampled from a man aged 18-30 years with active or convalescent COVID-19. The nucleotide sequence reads TGTGCCAGTAGTAATGACAGGTTCCACGAGCAGTACTTC. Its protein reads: CASSNDRFHEQYF. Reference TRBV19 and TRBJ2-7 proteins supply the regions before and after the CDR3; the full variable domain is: DGGITQSPKYLFRKEGQNVTLSCEQNLNHDAMYWYRQDPGQGLRLIYYSQIVNDFQKGDIAEGYSVSREKKESFPLTVTSAQKNPTAFYLCASSNDRFHEQYFGPGTRLTVT.